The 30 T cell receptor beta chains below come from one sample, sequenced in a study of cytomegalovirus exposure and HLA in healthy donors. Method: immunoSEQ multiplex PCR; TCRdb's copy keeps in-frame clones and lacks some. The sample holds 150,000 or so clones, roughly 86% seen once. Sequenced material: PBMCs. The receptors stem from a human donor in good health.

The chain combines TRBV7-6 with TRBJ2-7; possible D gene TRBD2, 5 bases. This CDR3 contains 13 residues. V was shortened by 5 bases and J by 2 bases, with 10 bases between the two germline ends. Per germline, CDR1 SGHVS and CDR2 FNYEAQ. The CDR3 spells CASSPRGTYEQYF. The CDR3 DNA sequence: TGTGCCAGCAGCCCTCGGGGAACCTACGAGCAGTACTTC. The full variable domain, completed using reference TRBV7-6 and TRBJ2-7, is GAGVSQSPRYKVTKRGQDVALRCDPISGHVSLYWYRQALGQGPEFLTYFNYEAQQDKSGLPNDRFSAERPEGSISTLTIQRTEQRDSAMYRCASSPRGTYEQYFGPGTRLTVT.

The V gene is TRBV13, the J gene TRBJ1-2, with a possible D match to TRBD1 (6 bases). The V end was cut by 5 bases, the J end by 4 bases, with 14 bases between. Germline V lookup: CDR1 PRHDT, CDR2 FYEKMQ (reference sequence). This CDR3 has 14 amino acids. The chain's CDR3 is CASSPTTGTYGYTF. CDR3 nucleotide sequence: TGTGCCAGCAGCCCGACGACAGGAACCTATGGCTACACCTTC. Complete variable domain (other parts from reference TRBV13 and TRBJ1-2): AAGVIQSPRHLIKEKRETATLKCYPIPRHDTVYWYQQGPGQDPQFLISFYEKMQSDKGSIPDRFSAQQFSDYHSELNMSSLELGDSALYFCASSPTTGTYGYTFGSGTRLTVV.

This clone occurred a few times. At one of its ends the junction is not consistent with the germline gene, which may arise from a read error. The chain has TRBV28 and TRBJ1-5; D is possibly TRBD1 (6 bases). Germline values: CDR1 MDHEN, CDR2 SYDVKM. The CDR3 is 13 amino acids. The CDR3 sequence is CASTFEGDQAQHF. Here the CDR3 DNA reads TGTGCCAGCACCTTCGAGGGGGATCAGGCCCAGCATTTT.

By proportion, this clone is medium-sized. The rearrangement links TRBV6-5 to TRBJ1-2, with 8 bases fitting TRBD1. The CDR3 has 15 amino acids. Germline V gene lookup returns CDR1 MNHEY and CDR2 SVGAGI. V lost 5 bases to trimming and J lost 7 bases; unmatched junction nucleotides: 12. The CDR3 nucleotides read TGTGCCAGCAGTACCCAACAGGGGGTACTGGGTGGCTACACCTTC. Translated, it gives CASSTQQGVLGGYTF.

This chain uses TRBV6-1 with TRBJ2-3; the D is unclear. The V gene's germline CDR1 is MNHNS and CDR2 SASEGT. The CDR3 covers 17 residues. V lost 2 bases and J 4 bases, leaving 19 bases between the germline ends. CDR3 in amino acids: CASSEYDRYGSADTQYF. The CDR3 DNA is TGTGCCAGCAGTGAATATGACCGCTACGGGTCCGCAGATACGCAGTATTTT.

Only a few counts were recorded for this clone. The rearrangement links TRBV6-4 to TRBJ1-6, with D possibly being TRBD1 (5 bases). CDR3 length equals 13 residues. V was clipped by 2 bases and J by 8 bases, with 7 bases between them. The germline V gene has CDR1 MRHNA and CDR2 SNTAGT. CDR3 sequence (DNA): TGTGCCAGCAGTGACCGCAGGGATTCACCCCTCCACTTT. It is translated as CASSDRRDSPLHF.

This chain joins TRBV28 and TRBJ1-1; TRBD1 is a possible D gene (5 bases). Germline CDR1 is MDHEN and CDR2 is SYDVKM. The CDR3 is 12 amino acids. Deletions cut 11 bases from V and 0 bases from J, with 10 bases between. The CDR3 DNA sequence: TGTGCCGGGGGGAGCATGAACACTGAAGCTTTCTTT. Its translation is CAGGSMNTEAFF.

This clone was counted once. The CDR3 spells CASSSGMGSPLHF. CDR3 DNA: TGTGCCAGCAGCTCCGGGATGGGTTCACCCCTCCACTTT. V is TRBV11-2 and J is TRBJ1-6; no clear D. V shed 4 bases and J shed 9 bases, with 10 bases lying between them. Germline lookup yields CDR1 SGHAT and CDR2 FQNNGV. There are 13 residues in the CDR3.

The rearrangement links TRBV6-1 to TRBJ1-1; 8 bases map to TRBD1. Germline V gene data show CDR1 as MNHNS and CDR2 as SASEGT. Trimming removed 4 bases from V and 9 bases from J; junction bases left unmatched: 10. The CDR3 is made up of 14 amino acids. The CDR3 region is CASSVRGQGRKAFF. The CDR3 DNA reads TGTGCCAGCAGTGTAAGAGGACAGGGTAGGAAAGCTTTCTTT.

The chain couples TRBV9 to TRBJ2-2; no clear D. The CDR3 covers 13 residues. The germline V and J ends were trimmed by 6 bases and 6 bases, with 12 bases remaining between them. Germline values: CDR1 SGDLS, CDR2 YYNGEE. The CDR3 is CASTASLAGELFF. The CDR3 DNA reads TGTGCCAGCACGGCTAGTTTAGCCGGGGAGCTGTTTTTT.

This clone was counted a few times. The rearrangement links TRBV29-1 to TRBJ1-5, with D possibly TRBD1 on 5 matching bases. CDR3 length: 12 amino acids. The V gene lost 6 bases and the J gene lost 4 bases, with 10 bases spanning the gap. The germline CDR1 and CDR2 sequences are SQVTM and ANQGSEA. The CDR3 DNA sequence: TGCAGCGTAGCCTACAGGAATCAGCCCCAGCATTTT. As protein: CSVAYRNQPQHF.

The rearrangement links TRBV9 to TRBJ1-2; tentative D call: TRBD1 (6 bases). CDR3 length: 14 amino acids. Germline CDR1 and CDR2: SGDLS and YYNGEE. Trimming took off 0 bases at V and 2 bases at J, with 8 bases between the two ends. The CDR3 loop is CASSVVGQNYGYTF. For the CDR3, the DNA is TGTGCCAGCAGCGTAGTAGGACAGAACTATGGCTACACCTTC.

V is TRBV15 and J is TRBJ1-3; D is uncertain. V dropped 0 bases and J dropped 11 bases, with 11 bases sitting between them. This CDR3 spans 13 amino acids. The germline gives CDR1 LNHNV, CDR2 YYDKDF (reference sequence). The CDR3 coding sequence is TGTGCCACCAGCAGAGATATCGGAGACCCCATATATTTT. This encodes CATSRDIGDPIYF.

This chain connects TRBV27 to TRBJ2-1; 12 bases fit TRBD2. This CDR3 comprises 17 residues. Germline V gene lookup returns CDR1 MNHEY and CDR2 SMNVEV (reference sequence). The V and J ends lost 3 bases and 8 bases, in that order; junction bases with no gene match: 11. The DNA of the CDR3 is TGTGCCAGCAGTTTTAAGGTACTAGCGGGGGGCCTGGATGAGCAGTTCTTC. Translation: CASSFKVLAGGLDEQFF.

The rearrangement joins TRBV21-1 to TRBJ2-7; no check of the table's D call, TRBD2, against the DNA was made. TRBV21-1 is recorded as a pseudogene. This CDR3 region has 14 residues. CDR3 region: CASSKARGYYEQYF. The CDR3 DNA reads TGTGCCAGCAGCAAAGCGCGGGGGTACTACGAGCAGTACTTC.

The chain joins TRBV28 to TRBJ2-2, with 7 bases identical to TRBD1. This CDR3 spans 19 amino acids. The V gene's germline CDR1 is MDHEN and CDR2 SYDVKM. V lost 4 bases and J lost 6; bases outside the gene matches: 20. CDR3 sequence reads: CASSSKTLYRGPAPGELFF. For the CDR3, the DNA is TGTGCCAGCAGTTCCAAAACCCTCTACAGGGGCCCCGCCCCCGGGGAGCTGTTTTTT.

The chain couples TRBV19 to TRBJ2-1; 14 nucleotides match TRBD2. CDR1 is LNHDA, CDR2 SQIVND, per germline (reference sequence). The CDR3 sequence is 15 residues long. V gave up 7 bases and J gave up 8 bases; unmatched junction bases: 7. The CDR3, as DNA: TGTGCCAGTACATGGACTAGCGGGAGGTTCGATGAGCAGTTCTTC. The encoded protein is CASTWTSGRFDEQFF.

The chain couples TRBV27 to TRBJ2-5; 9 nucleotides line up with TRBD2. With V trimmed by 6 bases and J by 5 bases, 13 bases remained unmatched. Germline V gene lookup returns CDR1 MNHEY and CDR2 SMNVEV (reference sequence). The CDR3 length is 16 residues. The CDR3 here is CASSPHLAGEKETQYF. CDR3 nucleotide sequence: TGTGCCAGCAGCCCTCACTTAGCGGGAGAGAAGGAGACCCAGTACTTC.

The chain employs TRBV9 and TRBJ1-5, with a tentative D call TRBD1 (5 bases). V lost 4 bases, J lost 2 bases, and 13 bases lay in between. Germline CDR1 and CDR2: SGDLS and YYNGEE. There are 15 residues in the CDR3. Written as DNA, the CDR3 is TGTGCCAGCAGCCCCCGGGGGGATGGCAATCAGCCCCAGCATTTT. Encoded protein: CASSPRGDGNQPQHF. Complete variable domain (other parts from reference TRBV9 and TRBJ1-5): DSGVTQTPKHLITATGQRVTLRCSPRSGDLSVYWYQQSLDQGLQFLIQYYNGEERAKGNILERFSAQQFPDLHSELNLSSLELGDSALYFCASSPRGDGNQPQHFGDGTRLSIL.

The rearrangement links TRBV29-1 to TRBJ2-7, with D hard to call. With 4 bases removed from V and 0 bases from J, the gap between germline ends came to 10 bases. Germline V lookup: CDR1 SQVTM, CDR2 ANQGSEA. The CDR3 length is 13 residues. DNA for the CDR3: TGCAGCGTTGGGGCACCCGCCTCCTACGAGCAGTACTTC. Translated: CSVGAPASYEQYF.

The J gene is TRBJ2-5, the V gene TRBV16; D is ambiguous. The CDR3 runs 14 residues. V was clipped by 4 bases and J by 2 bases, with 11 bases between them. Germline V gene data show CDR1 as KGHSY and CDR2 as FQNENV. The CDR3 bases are TGTGCCAGCAGCCGCTCCTATAGACAAGAGACCCAGTACTTC. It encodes CASSRSYRQETQYF.

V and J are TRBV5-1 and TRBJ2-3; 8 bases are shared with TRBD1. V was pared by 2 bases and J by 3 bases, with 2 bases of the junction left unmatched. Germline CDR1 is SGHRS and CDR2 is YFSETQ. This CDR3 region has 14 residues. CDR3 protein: CASSFTGGTDTQYF. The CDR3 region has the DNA TGCGCCAGCAGCTTCACAGGGGGGACAGATACGCAGTATTTT. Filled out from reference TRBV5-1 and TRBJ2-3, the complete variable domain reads KAGVTQTPRYLIKTRGQQVTLSCSPISGHRSVSWYQQTPGQGLQFLFEYFSETQRNKGNFPGRFSGRQFSNSRSEMNVSTLELGDSALYLCASSFTGGTDTQYFGPGTRLTVL.

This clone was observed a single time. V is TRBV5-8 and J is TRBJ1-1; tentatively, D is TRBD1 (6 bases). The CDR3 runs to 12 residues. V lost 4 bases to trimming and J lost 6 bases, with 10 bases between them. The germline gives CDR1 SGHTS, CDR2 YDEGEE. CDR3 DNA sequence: TGTGCCAGCAGCCCGGGACAACCTGAAGCTTTCTTT. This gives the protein CASSPGQPEAFF.

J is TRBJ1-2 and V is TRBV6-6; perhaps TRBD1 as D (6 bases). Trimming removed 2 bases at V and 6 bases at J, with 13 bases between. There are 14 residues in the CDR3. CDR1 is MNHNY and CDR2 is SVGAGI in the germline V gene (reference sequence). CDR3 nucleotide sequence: TGTGCCAGCAGTTACGGCAGGGGTAGGGATGGCTACACCTTC. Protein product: CASSYGRGRDGYTF.

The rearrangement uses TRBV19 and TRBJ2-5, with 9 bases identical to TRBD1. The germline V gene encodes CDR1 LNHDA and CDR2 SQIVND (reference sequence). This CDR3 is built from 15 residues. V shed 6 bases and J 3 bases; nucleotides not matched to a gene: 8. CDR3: CASRRQGVTKETQYF. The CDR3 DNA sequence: TGTGCCAGTAGAAGACAGGGGGTAACGAAAGAGACCCAGTACTTC.

The CDR3 region has the DNA TGTGCCAGTTCCCGGCAGGCCCAAATCGAAGCTTTCTTT. Translating gives CASSRQAQIEAFF. J is TRBJ1-1 and V is TRBV19, with D uncertain. Per the germline V gene, CDR1 is LNHDA and CDR2 is SQIVND (reference sequence). The CDR3 runs 13 residues. Trimming left V 8 bases short and J 8 bases short, with 18 bases between.

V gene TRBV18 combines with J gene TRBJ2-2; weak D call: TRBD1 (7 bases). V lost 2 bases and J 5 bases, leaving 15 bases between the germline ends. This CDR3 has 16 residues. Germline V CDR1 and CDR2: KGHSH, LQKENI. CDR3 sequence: CASSPAGTESTGELFF. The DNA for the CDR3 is TGTGCCAGCTCACCAGCGGGGACAGAAAGTACCGGGGAGCTGTTTTTT.

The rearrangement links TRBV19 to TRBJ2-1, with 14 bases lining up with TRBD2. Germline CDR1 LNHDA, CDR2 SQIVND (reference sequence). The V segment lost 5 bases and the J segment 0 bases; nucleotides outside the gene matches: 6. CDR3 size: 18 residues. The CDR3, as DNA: TGTGCCAGTAGTCTGGGACTAGCGGGGGTTTCCTCCTACAATGAGCAGTTCTTC. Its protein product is CASSLGLAGVSSYNEQFF.

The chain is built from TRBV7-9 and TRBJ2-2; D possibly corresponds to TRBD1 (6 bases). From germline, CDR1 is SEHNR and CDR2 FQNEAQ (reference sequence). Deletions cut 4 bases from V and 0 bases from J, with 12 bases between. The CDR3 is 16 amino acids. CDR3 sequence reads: CASSSIGGSNTGELFF. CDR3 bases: TGTGCCAGCAGCTCGATAGGGGGTTCGAACACCGGGGAGCTGTTTTTT.

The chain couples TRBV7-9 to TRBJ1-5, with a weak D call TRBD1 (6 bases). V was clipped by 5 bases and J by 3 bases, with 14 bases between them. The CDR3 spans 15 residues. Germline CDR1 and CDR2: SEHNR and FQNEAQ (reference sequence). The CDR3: CASSPIGTNNQPQHF. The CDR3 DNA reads TGTGCCAGCAGCCCAATCGGGACAAACAATCAGCCCCAGCATTTT.